This is a list of T cell receptor beta chains from one sample in a study of control samples from healthy donors and cancer patients. Here immunoSEQ multiplex PCR was the method, and the copy in TCRdb shows in-frame clones only, minus some. The sample has 45,000 to 60,000 clones, 80% seen once; the top ten hold around 9.1%. The sample consisted of blood. The receptors were sampled from a man aged 65-85 years in good health. CDR3s include the opening cysteine and the closing phenylalanine or tryptophan. The D gene is left open where the match is weak. Expanded clones get a size class; other rows say once, few or many, or leave the size out.

length,V,size,D,J,CDR3,DNA
12,TRBV30,few,TRBD1,TRBJ1-1,CASGQGKSEAFF,TGTGCCTCGGGACAGGGGAAATCTGAAGCTTTCTTT
14,TRBV6-5,NA,NA,TRBJ1-1,CASSLTGRDTEAFF,TGTGCCAGCAGCCTTACAGGGAGGGACACTGAAGCTTTCTTT
13,TRBV4-2,NA,NA,TRBJ2-7,CASSQDPRGEQYF,TGTGCCAGCAGCCAAGATCCAAGGGGCGAGCAGTACTTC
15,TRBV4-1,NA,NA,TRBJ1-1,CASSQDLFGGTEAFF,TGCGCCAGCAGCCAAGATTTATTTGGGGGAACTGAAGCTTTCTTT
12,TRBV6-5,NA,NA,TRBJ1-2,CASTTGTYGYTF,TGTGCCAGCACAACAGGGACCTATGGCTACACCTTC
13,TRBV9,NA,NA,TRBJ2-5,CASSVGVRETQYF,TGTGCCAGCAGCGTAGGTGTGAGAGAGACCCAGTACTTC
14,TRBV7-8,NA,TRBD1,TRBJ1-1,CASSLQGAWAEAFF,TGTGCCAGCAGCTTGCAGGGGGCATGGGCTGAAGCTTTCTTT
16,TRBV12-5,NA,NA,TRBJ2-3,CASGLAAGLSTDTQYF,TGTGCTAGTGGTTTGGCCGCGGGCCTTAGCACAGATACGCAGTATTTT
13,TRBV5-6,few,NA,TRBJ2-3,CASSSPSTDTQYF,TGTGCCAGCAGCTCCCCTAGCACAGATACGCAGTATTTT
15,TRBV28,NA,NA,TRBJ2-1,CASSSVSGSGNKQFF,TGTGCCAGCAGTTCCGTCTCCGGGAGCGGCAATAAGCAGTTCTTC
11,TRBV3-1/TRBV3-2,NA,NA,TRBJ2-1,CASSQVDEQFF,TGTGCCAGCAGCCAAGTGGATGAGCAGTTCTTC
13,TRBV5-5,few,NA,TRBJ1-3,CASSFRGSGTIYF,TGTGCCAGCAGCTTTCGGGGAAGTGGCACCATATATTTT
13,TRBV11-2,NA,NA,TRBJ1-1,CASSADMNTEAFF,TGTGCCAGCTCCGCCGATATGAACACTGAAGCTTTCTTT
19,TRBV2,NA,TRBD1,TRBJ1-2,CASSYPRTGGIRGDYGYTF,TGTGCCAGCAGTTATCCGAGGACAGGGGGTATAAGGGGTGACTATGGCTACACCTTC
13,TRBV5-4,NA,NA,TRBJ2-1,CASSFSGGDLQFF,TGTGCCAGCAGCTTCTCCGGCGGTGACTTGCAGTTCTTC
18,TRBV24-1,NA,NA,TRBJ2-3,CATSDRGQSSGSADTQYF,TGTGCCACCTCTGACAGGGGGCAGAGTAGCGGGAGCGCAGATACGCAGTATTTT
15,TRBV7-8,NA,NA,TRBJ2-3,CASSPDLRNTDTQYF,TGTGCCAGCAGCCCTGACTTGCGAAACACAGATACGCAGTATTTT
13,TRBV7-9,NA,NA,TRBJ2-3,CASSLDSTDTQYF,TGTGCCAGCAGCTTAGACAGCACAGATACGCAGTATTTT
15,TRBV6-5,NA,NA,TRBJ2-2,CASSLKAGPAGELFF,TGTGCCAGCAGTTTGAAGGCCGGTCCGGCCGGGGAGCTGTTTTTT
15,TRBV6-6,NA,TRBD2,TRBJ2-2,CASSYQGLGTGELFF,TGTGCCAGCAGTTACCAGGGACTAGGAACCGGCGAGCTGTTTTTT
16,TRBV3-1/TRBV3-2,NA,NA,TRBJ1-5,CASSQQGRGSNQPQHF,TGTGCCAGCAGCCAACAGGGTCGAGGGAGCAATCAGCCCCAGCATTTT
14,TRBV28,once,NA,TRBJ1-6,CASSLFSYNSPLHF,TGTGCCAGCAGTTTGTTTTCCTATAATTCACCCCTCCACTTT
15,TRBV3-1/TRBV3-2,few,TRBD2,TRBJ2-7,CASSPGAGASYEQYF,TGTGCCAGCTCCCCCGGAGCGGGAGCCTCCTACGAGCAGTACTTC
11,TRBV27,NA,NA,TRBJ1-1,CASRTSSEAFF,TGTGCCAGCAGAACTTCGAGTGAAGCTTTCTTT
14,TRBV7-9,NA,TRBD2,TRBJ2-1,CASSLSGEYNEQFF,TGTGCCAGCAGCCTCAGCGGGGAGTACAATGAGCAGTTCTTC
14,TRBV5-8,NA,NA,TRBJ2-5,CASPRGFYQETQYF,TGTGCCAGCCCCCGGGGTTTTTATCAAGAGACCCAGTACTTC
16,TRBV2,once,TRBD1,TRBJ1-2,CASSDPRGGASYGYTF,TGTGCCAGCAGCGACCCCAGAGGGGGCGCGAGCTATGGCTACACCTTC
16,TRBV15,few,NA,TRBJ2-3,CATSRDRGEMGDTQYF,TGTGCCACCAGCAGAGATCGCGGGGAGATGGGAGATACGCAGTATTTT
16,TRBV5-1,NA,NA,TRBJ2-2,CASTSLGGKNTGELFF,TGCGCCAGCACCTCGCTCGGGGGAAAGAACACCGGGGAGCTGTTTTTT
19,TRBV7-9,NA,NA,TRBJ1-1,CASSPHRWGGGHGDTEAFF,TGTGCCAGCAGCCCCCATCGATGGGGGGGCGGGCATGGGGACACTGAAGCTTTCTTT
16,TRBV13,NA,NA,TRBJ2-1,CASSLGQGSPYNEQFF,TGTGCCAGCAGCTTAGGCCAGGGAAGTCCATACAATGAGCAGTTCTTC
13,TRBV5-1,NA,NA,TRBJ2-7,CASSLQPTYEQYF,TGCGCCAGCAGCTTACAACCCACCTACGAGCAGTACTTC
14,TRBV9,NA,NA,TRBJ2-7,CASSLIGSSDEQYF,TGTGCCAGCAGCCTGATCGGGTCTTCCGACGAGCAGTACTTC
16,TRBV27,NA,NA,TRBJ1-4,CASSLKPPRGREKLFF,TGTGCCAGCAGTTTAAAACCACCCAGGGGCCGTGAAAAACTGTTTTTT
14,TRBV5-1,NA,TRBD2,TRBJ2-5,CASSVGGAQETQYF,TGCGCCAGCAGCGTCGGGGGGGCCCAAGAGACCCAGTACTTC
15,TRBV29-1,once,NA,TRBJ1-6,CSVEVSEAYNSPLHF,TGCAGCGTTGAAGTATCGGAGGCCTATAATTCACCCCTCCACTTT
17,TRBV7-9,once,TRBD1,TRBJ2-3,CASRPRPGQGSSDTQYF,TGTGCCAGCAGGCCCCGACCGGGACAGGGGAGTTCAGATACGCAGTATTTT
17,TRBV5-4,NA,NA,TRBJ1-1,CASSRGAGPGVDTEAFF,TGTGCCAGCAGCCGCGGCGCTGGGCCGGGTGTCGACACTGAAGCTTTCTTT
13,TRBV30,NA,TRBD2,TRBJ2-1,CAWSALRENEQFF,TGTGCCTGGAGTGCCCTGCGGGAGAATGAGCAGTTCTTC
17,TRBV18,NA,TRBD2,TRBJ2-3,CASSPEVAGGGTDTQYF,TGTGCCAGCTCACCTGAGGTCGCTGGGGGGGGCACAGATACGCAGTATTTT
15,TRBV6-5,NA,NA,TRBJ2-3,CASSMGGFGMGTQYF,TGTGCCAGCAGTATGGGGGGTTTTGGAATGGGGACGCAGTATTTT
19,TRBV10-3,NA,TRBD2,TRBJ2-3,CAISDGQRGLAGSTDTQYF,TGTGCCATCAGTGATGGTCAAAGAGGACTAGCGGGGAGCACAGATACGCAGTATTTT
14,TRBV2,NA,TRBD1,TRBJ2-7,CASSWWTGTYEQYF,TGTGCCAGCAGTTGGTGGACAGGGACCTACGAGCAGTACTTC
15,TRBV4-2,NA,TRBD2,TRBJ2-3,CASSQDSGGSRTQYF,TGTGCCAGCAGCCAAGATAGCGGGGGGTCTAGGACGCAGTATTTT
11,TRBV30,once,NA,TRBJ2-3,CAWSYTDTQYF,TGTGCCTGGAGTTACACAGATACGCAGTATTTT
16,TRBV5-1,once,TRBD1,TRBJ1-1,CASSLLPGQKNTEAFF,TGCGCCAGCAGCTTACTGCCGGGACAGAAGAACACTGAAGCTTTCTTT
17,TRBV11-3,NA,TRBD2,TRBJ2-7,CASSFSRTSGSSYEQYF,TGTGCCAGCAGCTTCTCACGGACTAGCGGTAGCTCCTACGAGCAGTACTTC
15,TRBV27,NA,NA,TRBJ1-4,CASSPRATGYEKLFF,TGTGCCAGCAGCCCTAGGGCGACAGGTTATGAAAAACTGTTTTTT
16,TRBV3-1/TRBV3-2,NA,NA,TRBJ2-1,CASSQATRLGYNEQFF,TGTGCCAGCAGCCAAGCCACGCGTTTAGGCTACAATGAGCAGTTCTTC
13,TRBV7-9,NA,NA,TRBJ1-1,CASSVIMNTEAFF,TGTGCCAGCAGCGTCATTATGAACACTGAAGCTTTCTTT
15,TRBV5-6,NA,TRBD1,TRBJ1-2,CASSLEGQVLDGYTF,TGTGCCAGCAGCTTGGAGGGACAGGTTTTGGATGGCTACACCTTC
14,TRBV19,NA,NA,TRBJ2-7,CASSIADRSYEQYF,TGTGCCAGTAGTATAGCGGACAGATCCTACGAGCAGTACTTC